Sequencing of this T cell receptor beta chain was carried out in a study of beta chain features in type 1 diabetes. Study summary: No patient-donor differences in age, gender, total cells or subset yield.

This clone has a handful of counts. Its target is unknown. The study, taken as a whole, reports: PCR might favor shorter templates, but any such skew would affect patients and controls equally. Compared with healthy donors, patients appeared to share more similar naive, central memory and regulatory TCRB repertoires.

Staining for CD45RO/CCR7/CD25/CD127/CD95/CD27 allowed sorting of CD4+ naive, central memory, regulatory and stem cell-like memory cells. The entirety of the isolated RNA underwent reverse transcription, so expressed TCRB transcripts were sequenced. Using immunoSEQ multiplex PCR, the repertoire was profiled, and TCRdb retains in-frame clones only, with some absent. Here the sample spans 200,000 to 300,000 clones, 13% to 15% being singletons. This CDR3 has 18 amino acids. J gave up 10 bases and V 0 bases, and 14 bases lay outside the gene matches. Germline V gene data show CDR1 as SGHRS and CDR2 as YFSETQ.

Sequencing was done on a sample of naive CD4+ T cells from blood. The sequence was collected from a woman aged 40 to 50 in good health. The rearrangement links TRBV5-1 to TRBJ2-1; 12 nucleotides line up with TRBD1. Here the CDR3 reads CASSLVLGTGGAFYEQFF. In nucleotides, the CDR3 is TGCGCCAGCAGCTTGGTCTTGGGGACAGGGGGCGCCTTCTACGAGCAGTTCTTC. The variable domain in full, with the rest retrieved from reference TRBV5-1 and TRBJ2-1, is KAGVTQTPRYLIKTRGQQVTLSCSPISGHRSVSWYQQTPGQGLQFLFEYFSETQRNKGNFPGRFSGRQFSNSRSEMNVSTLELGDSALYLCASSLVLGTGGAFYEQFFGPGTRLTVL.